Below are 18 T cell receptor beta chains sequenced from a single sample in a study of blood T cells in healthy people across ages. A sample-barcoded 5' primer and a J-beta primer mix were used in a second PCR of about 7 to 12 cycles. TCRdb re-called the 5' RACE reads through MiXCR, storing one row per CDR3 protein. The sample yields roughly 1 million distinct CDR3 sequences, under 30% seen once. The data were also submitted as part of a second study, on T cells of mothers and their children.

Sequenced: blood. Receptors originate from a girl under 10 years old in good health.

This chain joins TRBV7-9 and TRBJ1-1; TRBD1 aligns across 9 bases. The CDR3 is 15 amino acids. CDR1 is SEHNR, CDR2 FQNEAQ, per germline (reference sequence). The V segment lost 5 bases and the J segment 4 bases; nucleotides outside the gene matches: 8. CDR3 loop: CASSGSGTGFTEAFF. DNA for the CDR3: TGTGCCAGCAGCGGCTCCGGGACAGGGTTCACTGAAGCTTTCTTT.

This clonotype was observed a handful of times. The chain carries TRBV27 and TRBJ1-1; D ambiguous. The V gene's germline CDR1 is MNHEY and CDR2 SMNVEV (reference sequence). The CDR3 is made up of 13 amino acids. The germline V and J ends were trimmed by 3 bases and 8 bases, with 13 bases remaining between them. The CDR3 DNA is TGTGCCAGCAGTTTTGGTCAGGAGATCGAAGCTTTCTTT. It is translated as CASSFGQEIEAFF.

The chain employs TRBV6-5 and TRBJ1-1; D is possibly TRBD1 (5 bases). Germline CDR1 and CDR2: MNHEY and SVGAGI. The CDR3 extends over 18 amino acids. The germline V and J ends were trimmed by 8 bases and 0 bases, with 25 bases remaining between them. Here the CDR3 reads CASGFGGLYGSLNTEAFF. The DNA of the CDR3 is TGTGCCAGCGGTTTCGGGGGTCTGTATGGTAGTCTGAACACTGAAGCTTTCTTT.

This clonotype has more than one count but fewer than ten. The CDR3 is CASSSRHVEKLFF. The CDR3 region has the DNA TGTGCCAGCAGCTCACGACATGTTGAAAAACTGTTTTTT. The chain links TRBV7-2 to TRBJ1-4, with D unclear. V was trimmed by 4 bases and J by 7 bases, leaving 10 bases between them. There are 13 residues in the CDR3. Germline V gene data show CDR1 as SGHTA and CDR2 as FQGNSA. Variable domain in full (rest from reference TRBV7-2 and TRBJ1-4): GAGVSQSPSNKVTEKGKDVELRCDPISGHTALYWYRQSLGQGLEFLIYFQGNSAPDKSGLPSDRFSAERTGGSVSTLTIQRTQQEDSAVYLCASSSRHVEKLFFGSGTQLSVL.

This clonotype was picked up a small number of times. The J gene is TRBJ2-1, the V gene TRBV28, with D maybe TRBD1 (6 bases). Matching the DNA end better, TRBJ2-5 makes the J call doubtful. This CDR3 region has 15 residues. Germline CDR1 is MDHEN and CDR2 is SYDVKM. DNA for the CDR3: TGTGCCAGCAGTTTATCGGATGGGGGCCGGGAGACCCAGTACTTC. Residues: CASSLSDGGRETQYF.

This clonotype was recorded a few times. V usage is TRBV2 and J usage is TRBJ1-1, with D maybe TRBD1 (6 bases). The CDR3 is made up of 16 amino acids. Trimming cost V 3 bases and J 1 base, with 15 bases left between them. Germline V lookup: CDR1 SNHLY, CDR2 FYNNEI. The CDR3 region is CASSDRGANPNTEAFF. The CDR3 region has the DNA TGTGCCAGCAGTGACCGGGGGGCCAACCCGAACACTGAAGCTTTCTTT.

This clonotype was observed a handful of times. This chain joins TRBV29-1 and TRBJ2-2; maybe TRBD1 (6 bases). The V gene's germline CDR1 is SQVTM and CDR2 ANQGSEA. The V and J ends lost 2 bases and 5 bases respectively, with 9 bases between them. This CDR3 comprises 13 residues. DNA of the CDR3: TGCAGCGTTGAACAGGGGAGAACCGGGGAGCTGTTTTTT. It translates to CSVEQGRTGELFF.

This chain connects TRBV28 to TRBJ2-4; D not certain. Germline loops: CDR1 MDHEN, CDR2 SYDVKM. V was pared by 4 bases and J by 15 bases, with 19 bases between. The CDR3 totals 13 residues. DNA of the CDR3: TGTGCCAGCAGTTCAATCGGGTCTCTAAGGACGTACTTC. Protein sequence: CASSSIGSLRTYF.

V and J are TRBV7-2 and TRBJ2-4; 7 bases align to TRBD2. In germline, CDR1 is SGHTA, CDR2 FQGNSA. J was trimmed by 13 bases and V by 0 bases; bases with no gene match: 12. This CDR3 comprises 15 residues. DNA of the CDR3: TGTGCCAGCAGCTTAGCTGGGGGGGTTAGCGTCACCCAGTACTTC. Residues: CASSLAGGVSVTQYF.

The chain carries TRBV28 and TRBJ2-5, with a possible D match to TRBD1 (6 bases). The J call could be wrong; TRBJ2-7 is a better fit for the DNA end. The CDR3 sequence is 14 residues long. The germline V gene encodes CDR1 MDHEN and CDR2 SYDVKM. The CDR3 sequence is CASSPTGLGYEQYF. In nucleotides, the CDR3 is TGTGCCAGCAGTCCTACAGGGCTAGGCTACGAGCAGTACTTC.

The rearrangement links TRBV20-1 to TRBJ2-1, with D possibly TRBD2 on 6 matching bases. There are 13 residues in the CDR3. The V gene lost 5 bases and the J gene lost 4 bases, with 12 bases spanning the gap. Germline V gives CDR1 DFQATT, CDR2 SNEGSKA (reference sequence). CDR3 in DNA: TGCAGTGCTTCTAGCGAGATATACAATGAGCAGTTCTTC. Its protein is CSASSEIYNEQFF.

This clonotype appeared a few times. V is TRBV6-5 and J is TRBJ2-5; D is perhaps TRBD2 (6 bases). The CDR3 totals 14 residues. Trimming removed 1 base from V and 4 bases from J, with 10 bases in between. In germline, CDR1 is MNHEY, CDR2 SVGAGI. The CDR3 protein is CASSYFRDSETQYF. The CDR3 DNA is TGTGCCAGCAGTTACTTCAGGGACTCAGAGACCCAGTACTTC.

The V gene is TRBV12-3 or TRBV12-4, the J gene TRBJ1-5, with a tentative D call TRBD1 (5 bases). CDR3 length: 15 amino acids. V lost 3 bases, J lost 1 base, and 10 bases lay in between. CDR3 sequence reads: CASSFSGNSNQPQHF. Written as DNA, the CDR3 is TGTGCCAGCAGTTTTTCAGGGAACAGCAATCAGCCCCAGCATTTT.

This clonotype was picked up a small number of times. The chain has TRBV4-2 and TRBJ2-3; D is ambiguous. The germline V gene encodes CDR1 LGHNA and CDR2 YNFKEQ. The CDR3 has 14 residues. Trimming shortened V by 0 bases and J by 2 bases, and 6 bases separated the two germline ends. In DNA form, the CDR3 reads TGTGCCAGCAGCCAAGAAGACCTCACAGATACGCAGTATTTT. It encodes CASSQEDLTDTQYF.

This clonotype was detected ten times or more. This rearrangement joins TRBV3-1 to TRBJ2-7; D is perhaps TRBD1 or TRBD2 (5 bases each). The V gene's germline CDR1 is LGHDT and CDR2 YNNKEL (reference sequence). CDR3 length: 15 residues. V was cut by 4 bases and J by 2 bases, with 15 bases left in between. CDR3 nucleotides: TGTGCCAGCAGCCCCTCGGGCCAGGGAGCCTACGAGCAGTACTTC. This gives the protein CASSPSGQGAYEQYF.

The chain carries TRBV9 and TRBJ1-1; weak D call: TRBD1 (5 bases). V dropped 4 bases and J dropped 5 bases, with 18 bases sitting between them. The germline gives CDR1 SGDLS, CDR2 YYNGEE. CDR3 length: 15 amino acids. The CDR3: CASSSSPGGYTEAFF. The CDR3 DNA reads TGTGCCAGCAGCTCCAGTCCCGGGGGGTATACTGAAGCTTTCTTT.

This chain connects TRBV6-1 to TRBJ1-1, with TRBD1 identical over 7 bases. V lost 6 bases, J lost 5 bases, and 15 bases stayed unmatched. Per the germline V gene, CDR1 is MNHNS and CDR2 is SASEGT. There are 16 residues in the CDR3. This CDR3 is CASSGGPTGSGTEAFF. The CDR3 DNA reads TGTGCCAGCAGCGGGGGTCCGACAGGGTCGGGAACTGAAGCTTTCTTT.

This clonotype was detected a few times. The rearrangement uses TRBV4-1 and TRBJ2-2; either TRBD1 or TRBD2 may supply D (6 bases each). The CDR3 sequence is 15 residues long. Germline CDR1 is MGHRA and CDR2 is YSYEKL. Between the trimmed V and J ends, which lost 2 bases and 2 bases, there was a span of 9 bases. The CDR3 is CASSQRGPNTGELFF. The CDR3 bases are TGCGCCAGCAGCCAACGGGGGCCTAACACCGGGGAGCTGTTTTTT.